Each of the 11 T cell receptor beta chains below was sequenced from the same sample in a study of tumor and adjacent non-tumor tissue in lung cancer. A modified ARM-PCR protocol with three rounds of nested PCR amplified TCRbeta. Via MiXCR, TCRdb re-called the multiplex PCR reads, giving one row per CDR3 protein. The sample lists over 35,000 distinct CDR3 sequences, more than 50% seen once, with about 41% in the top ten. No cell sorting was done before RNA was extracted from the tissue. Distant lung tissue was collected more than 3 cm away from the tumor edge. The sequenced sample was distant non-tumor lung tissue. Source of these receptors: a man aged 45-60 years with non-small cell lung cancer.

Worth noting for this clonotype: A read error may account for a junction end that differs from germline. Written as DNA, the CDR3 is TGTGCCAGCAGCTTGTCCACAGAGACCCAGTATTTC. It codes for CASSLSTETQYF. The chain joins TRBV11-2 to TRBJ2-5, with D unclear. The V gene's germline CDR1 is SGHAT and CDR2 FQNNGV. This CDR3 has 12 residues. Drawing the rest from reference TRBV11-2 and TRBJ2-5, the complete variable domain is EAGVAQSPRYKIIEKRQSVAFWCNPISGHATLYWYQQILGQGPKLLIQFQNNGVVDDSQLPKDRFSAERLKGVDSTLKIQPAKLEDSAVYLCASSLSTETQYFGPGTRLLVL.

In the case of this clonotype: Mismatch with germline at one junction end may stem from a read error. The rearrangement joins TRBV4-2 to TRBJ2-5; D tentatively reads TRBD1 or TRBD2 (5 bases each). Germline CDR1 LGHNA, CDR2 YNFKEQ. The CDR3 is 14 residues long. The DNA for the CDR3 is TGTGCCAGTAGCCATGGAGAAGGGGCGGGGACCCAGTACTTC. The encoded protein is CASSHGEGAGTQYF.

As regards this clonotype: The CDR3 carries no conserved terminal phenylalanine or tryptophan, so it likely arises from a read error. V gene TRBV4-1 combines with J gene TRBJ1-2; D unresolved. This CDR3 comprises 14 residues. Trimming shortened V by 0 bases and J by 8 bases, and 13 bases separated the two germline ends. From germline, CDR1 is MGHRA and CDR2 YSYEKL. CDR3 residues: CASSQERGNQGYTL. The CDR3 DNA sequence: TGCGCCAGCAGCCAAGAGCGGGGTAATCAGGGCTACACCTTA.

This clonotype was recorded many times. The rearrangement links TRBV10-2 to TRBJ2-7; TRBD1 aligns across 7 bases. After removal of 8 bases from V and 2 bases from J, the junction contained 15 bases not matched to a gene. Germline CDR1 reads WSHSY; CDR2 reads SAAADI. The CDR3 consists of 16 residues. The CDR3 coding sequence is TGCGCCAGCCACCAATCGCCGGGACAGAGGACCTACGAGCAGTACTTC. Encoded protein: CASHQSPGQRTYEQYF.

This clonotype was counted ten times or more. This chain links TRBV6-1 with TRBJ1-2; D not resolved. This CDR3 is 14 amino acids long. Germline V lookup: CDR1 MNHNS, CDR2 SASEGT. The V and J ends lost 7 bases and 2 bases respectively, with 14 bases between them. The CDR3 DNA reads as TGTGCCAGCACCTCTCTGGGGAACAACTATGGCTACACCTTC. Translating it yields CASTSLGNNYGYTF.

The V call is TRBV14, the J call TRBJ2-1; unclear D gene. Germline V gene lookup returns CDR1 SGHDN and CDR2 FVKESK. This CDR3 comprises 12 residues. Deletions cut 7 bases from V and 4 bases from J, with 8 bases between. As DNA, the CDR3 is TGTGCCAGCAACTCAAATTACAATGAGCAGTTCTTC. The encoded protein is CASNSNYNEQFF.

This clonotype was observed once. A much larger clone differs from this one at a single base, so this may be a read error. The chain has TRBV20-1 and TRBJ2-4, with D possibly matching TRBD2 (7 bases). The CDR3 totals 18 residues. Per germline, CDR1 DFQATT and CDR2 SNEGSKA (reference sequence). The DNA of the CDR3 is TGCAGTACTAGAGATCGGGGGGCAAGCGGAGAGGCCAAAAACATTCAGTACTTC. This translates into CSTRDRGASGEAKNIQYF.

The chain links TRBV6-6 to TRBJ1-4; no clear D gene. Trimming removed 5 bases from V and 7 bases from J, with 17 bases in between. The CDR3 is 15 amino acids. Germline V gene lookup returns CDR1 MNHNY and CDR2 SVGAGI (reference sequence). For the CDR3, the DNA is TGTGCCAGCAGTCCAATGGGGATAGGGAGTGAAAAACTGTTTTTT. The encoded protein is CASSPMGIGSEKLFF.

This clonotype was seen a single time. An end of the junction differs from the germline gene, which may be a read error. V usage is TRBV24-1 and J usage is TRBJ1-6; no definite D call. CDR3 length equals 14 residues. Per the germline V gene, CDR1 is KGHDR and CDR2 is SFDVKD. In DNA, the CDR3 is TGTACCACCAATGATTCCTACAATAATTCACACCTCCACTTT. This sequence encodes CTTNDSYNNSHLHF.

As regards this clonotype: One end of the junction does not line up with germline, which may come from a read error. The V gene is TRBV4-1, the J gene TRBJ2-3; 8 bases agree with TRBD2. The CDR3 has 17 residues. The germline CDR1 and CDR2 sequences are MGHRA and YSYEKL. The CDR3 sequence is CASSQGWTSTRIDMQYF. For the CDR3, the DNA is TGCGCCAGCAGCCAGGGATGGACTAGCACTCGCATAGATATGCAGTATTTT.

The V gene is TRBV2, the J gene TRBJ2-1, with D perhaps assigned TRBD1 or TRBD2 (5 bases each). Germline CDR1 is SNHLY and CDR2 is FYNNEI. There are 15 residues in the CDR3. Trimming pared 6 bases from V and 7 bases from J, leaving 19 bases between. The CDR3 reads CASSESGTPPNEQFF. The CDR3 DNA reads as TGTGCCAGCAGCGAATCCGGGACCCCCCCTAATGAGCAGTTCTTC. Complete variable domain (other parts from reference TRBV2 and TRBJ2-1): EPEVTQTPSHQVTQMGQEVILRCVPISNHLYFYWYRQILGQKVEFLVSFYNNEISEKSEIFDDQFSVERPDGSNFTLKIRSTKLEDSAMYFCASSESGTPPNEQFFGPGTRLTVL.